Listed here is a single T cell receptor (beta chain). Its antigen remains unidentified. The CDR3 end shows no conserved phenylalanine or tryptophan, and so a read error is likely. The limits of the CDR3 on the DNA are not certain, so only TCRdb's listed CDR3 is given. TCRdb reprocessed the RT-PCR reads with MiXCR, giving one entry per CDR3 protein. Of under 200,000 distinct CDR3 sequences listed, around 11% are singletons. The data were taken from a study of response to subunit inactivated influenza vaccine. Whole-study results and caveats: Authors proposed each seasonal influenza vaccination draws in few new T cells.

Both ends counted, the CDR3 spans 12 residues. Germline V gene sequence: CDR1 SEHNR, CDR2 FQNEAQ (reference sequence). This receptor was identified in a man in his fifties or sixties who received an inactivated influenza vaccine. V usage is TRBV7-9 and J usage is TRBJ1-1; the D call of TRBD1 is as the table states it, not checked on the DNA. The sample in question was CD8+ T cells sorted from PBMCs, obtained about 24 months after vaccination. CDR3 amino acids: CASSMGQPPDLS.